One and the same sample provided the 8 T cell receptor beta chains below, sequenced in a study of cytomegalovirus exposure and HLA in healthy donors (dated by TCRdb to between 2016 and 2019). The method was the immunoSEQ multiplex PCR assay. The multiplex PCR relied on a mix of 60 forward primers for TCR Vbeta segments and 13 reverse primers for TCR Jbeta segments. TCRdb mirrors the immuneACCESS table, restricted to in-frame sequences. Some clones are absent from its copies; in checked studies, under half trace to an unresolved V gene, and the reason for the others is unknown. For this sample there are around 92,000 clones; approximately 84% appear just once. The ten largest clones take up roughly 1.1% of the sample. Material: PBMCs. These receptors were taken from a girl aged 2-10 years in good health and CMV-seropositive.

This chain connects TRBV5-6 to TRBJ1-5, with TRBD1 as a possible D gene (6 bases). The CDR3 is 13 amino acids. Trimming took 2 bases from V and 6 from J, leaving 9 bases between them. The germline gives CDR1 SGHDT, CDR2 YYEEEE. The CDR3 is CASSLTGIQPQHF. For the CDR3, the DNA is TGTGCCAGCAGCTTAACAGGGATTCAGCCCCAGCATTTT.

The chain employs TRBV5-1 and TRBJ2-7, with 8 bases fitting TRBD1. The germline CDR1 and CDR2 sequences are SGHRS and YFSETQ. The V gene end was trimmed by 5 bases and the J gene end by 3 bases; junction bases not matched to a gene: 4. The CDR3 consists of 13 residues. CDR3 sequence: CASSSGQGYEQYF. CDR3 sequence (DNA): TGCGCCAGCAGTTCCGGACAGGGCTACGAGCAGTACTTC.

The CDR3: CAWSTTGTEAFF. The CDR3 DNA reads TGTGCCTGGAGCACTACCGGCACTGAAGCTTTCTTT. The rearrangement joins TRBV30 to TRBJ1-1; D unclear. This CDR3 is built from 12 residues. Per germline, CDR1 GTSNPN and CDR2 SVGIG (reference sequence). Trimming removed 3 bases from V and 4 bases from J, with 9 bases in between.

This CDR3 reads CASSSRTGGGQPQHF. DNA for the CDR3: TGTGCCAGCAGTTCCCGGACAGGGGGTGGACAGCCCCAGCATTTT. V gene TRBV28 combines with J gene TRBJ1-5; 10 bases match TRBD1. CDR1 and CDR2 from the germline V gene are MDHEN and SYDVKM. CDR3 length: 15 residues. V was clipped by 4 bases and J by 7 bases; unmatched bases: 7.

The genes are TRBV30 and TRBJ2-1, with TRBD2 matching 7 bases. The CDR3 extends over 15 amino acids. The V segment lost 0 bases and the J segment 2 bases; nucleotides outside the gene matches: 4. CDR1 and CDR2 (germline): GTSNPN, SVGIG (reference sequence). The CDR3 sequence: CAWSVEGGPYNEQFF. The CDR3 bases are TGTGCCTGGAGTGTAGAGGGAGGGCCCTACAATGAGCAGTTCTTC.

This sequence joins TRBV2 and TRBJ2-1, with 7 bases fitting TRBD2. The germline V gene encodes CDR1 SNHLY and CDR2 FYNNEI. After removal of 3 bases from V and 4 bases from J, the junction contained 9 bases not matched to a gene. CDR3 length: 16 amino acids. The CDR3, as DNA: TGTGCCAGCAGTGAGGTCAGGCTAGCGGTATACAATGAGCAGTTCTTC. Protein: CASSEVRLAVYNEQFF. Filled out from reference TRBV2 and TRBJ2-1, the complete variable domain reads EPEVTQTPSHQVTQMGQEVILRCVPISNHLYFYWYRQILGQKVEFLVSFYNNEISEKSEIFDDQFSVERPDGSNFTLKIRSTKLEDSAMYFCASSEVRLAVYNEQFFGPGTRLTVL.

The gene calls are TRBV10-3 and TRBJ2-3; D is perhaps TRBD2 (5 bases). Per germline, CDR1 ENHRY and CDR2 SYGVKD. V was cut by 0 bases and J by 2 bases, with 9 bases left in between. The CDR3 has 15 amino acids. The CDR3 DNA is TGTGCCATCAGTGAGTCAGGACTCATCACAGATACGCAGTATTTT. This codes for CAISESGLITDTQYF.

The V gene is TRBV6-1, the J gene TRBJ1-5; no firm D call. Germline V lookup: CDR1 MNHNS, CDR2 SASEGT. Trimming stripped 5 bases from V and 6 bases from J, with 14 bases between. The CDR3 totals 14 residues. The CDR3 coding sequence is TGTGCCAGCAGTACCGAGTTGATGAGTCAGCCCCAGCATTTT. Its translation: CASSTELMSQPQHF.